The 16 T cell receptor beta chains reported below all come from one sample, sequenced in a study of blood T cell repertoires in COVID-19. The assay was immunoSEQ multiplex PCR, and TCRdb's table has in-frame clones only and misses some. This sample carries 60,000 to 75,000 clones, around 86% of them seen once, and the ten largest clones take 5.5% to 8.5%. Sequenced input: peripheral blood. The receptor set was obtained from a man between 45 and 60 years old with active COVID-19.

This chain joins TRBV5-1 and TRBJ1-4, with D possibly TRBD1 on 5 matching bases. Trimming took 0 bases from V and 0 from J, leaving 12 bases between them. This CDR3 has 17 amino acids. From germline, CDR1 is SGHRS and CDR2 YFSETQ. CDR3 loop: CASSLGLGAATNEKLFF. The CDR3 DNA is TGCGCCAGCAGCTTGGGGCTAGGGGCCGCAACTAATGAAAAACTGTTTTTT.

The table lists this clone with a count of one. The chain is built from TRBV27 and TRBJ2-1; the D gene is possibly TRBD2 (6 bases). CDR3 length: 14 residues. The V gene's germline CDR1 is MNHEY and CDR2 SMNVEV (reference sequence). Trimming shortened V by 2 bases and J by 8 bases, and 13 bases separated the two germline ends. The CDR3: CASSLIAARDEQFF. For the CDR3, the DNA is TGTGCCAGCAGTTTAATAGCGGCCCGGGATGAGCAGTTCTTC.

This chain uses TRBV6-2 or TRBV6-3 with TRBJ2-4; 13 positions agree with TRBD2. The CDR3 length is 16 residues. Looked up from germline, CDR1 is MNHEY and CDR2 is SVGEGT. After removal of 0 bases from V and 6 bases from J, the junction contained 2 bases not matched to a gene. For the CDR3, the DNA is TGTGCCAGCAGTTACTCGGGACTAGCGGGGTCAAACATTCAGTACTTC. Protein: CASSYSGLAGSNIQYF.

The rearrangement uses TRBV19 and TRBJ2-7; 9 bases are a match to TRBD1. The V gene end was trimmed by 1 base and the J gene end by 3 bases; junction bases not matched to a gene: 7. The CDR3 consists of 16 residues. Germline values: CDR1 LNHDA, CDR2 SQIVND (reference sequence). The chain's CDR3 is CASSIGTGTGSYEQYF. CDR3 bases: TGTGCCAGTAGTATAGGGACCGGGACAGGGAGCTACGAGCAGTACTTC.

This chain connects TRBV19 to TRBJ1-2, with D possibly matching TRBD1 (5 bases). There are 12 residues in the CDR3. V was cut by 7 bases and J by 5 bases, with 11 bases left in between. Germline V CDR1 and CDR2: LNHDA, SQIVND (reference sequence). The CDR3 loop is CASTEGQYGYTF. CDR3 nucleotides: TGTGCCAGTACGGAGGGGCAGTATGGCTACACCTTC. Full variable domain (remainder filled in from reference TRBV19 and TRBJ1-2): DGGITQSPKYLFRKEGQNVTLSCEQNLNHDAMYWYRQDPGQGLRLIYYSQIVNDFQKGDIAEGYSVSREKKESFPLTVTSAQKNPTAFYLCASTEGQYGYTFGSGTRLTVV.

This chain joins TRBV19 and TRBJ1-2, with D hard to call. V was trimmed by 3 bases and J by 4 bases, leaving 15 bases between them. CDR1 and CDR2 (germline): LNHDA, SQIVND (reference sequence). The CDR3 has 15 amino acids. The CDR3 loop is CASSMWVGEAYGYTF. CDR3 coding DNA: TGTGCCAGTAGTATGTGGGTCGGCGAGGCCTATGGCTACACCTTC. The variable domain in full, completed from reference TRBV19 and TRBJ1-2, reads DGGITQSPKYLFRKEGQNVTLSCEQNLNHDAMYWYRQDPGQGLRLIYYSQIVNDFQKGDIAEGYSVSREKKESFPLTVTSAQKNPTAFYLCASSMWVGEAYGYTFGSGTRLTVV.

The chain links TRBV7-2 to TRBJ2-3, with D possibly TRBD1 on 6 matching bases. The CDR3 runs 15 residues. V was pared by 5 bases and J by 4 bases, with 16 bases between. Germline assignment: CDR1 SGHTA and CDR2 FQGNSA. CDR3 sequence (DNA): TGTGCCAGCAGCCTACAACAGGGAGTGGCAGATACGCAGTATTTT. Translating gives CASSLQQGVADTQYF.

The rearrangement uses TRBV7-2 and TRBJ1-2, with D uncertain. The CDR3 consists of 12 residues. Trimming removed 5 bases from V and 2 bases from J, with 6 bases in between. Germline loops: CDR1 SGHTA, CDR2 FQGNSA. The CDR3 spells CASSTANYGYTF. The CDR3 DNA is TGTGCCAGCAGCACCGCGAACTATGGCTACACCTTC.

The chain carries TRBV6-2 or TRBV6-3 and TRBJ1-3, with D perhaps TRBD1 (6 bases). Per germline, CDR1 MNHEY and CDR2 SVGEGT. The CDR3 extends over 17 amino acids. The V and J ends lost 4 bases and 0 bases respectively, with 16 bases between them. CDR3 sequence reads: CASSWGPRLRSGNTIYF. The CDR3 DNA sequence: TGTGCCAGCAGTTGGGGGCCGAGACTTCGCTCTGGAAACACCATATATTTT.

The rearrangement links TRBV9 to TRBJ2-1; 8 positions match TRBD2. CDR1 is SGDLS and CDR2 is YYNGEE in the germline V gene. The trim removed 2 bases at V and 0 bases at J, leaving 1 base unmatched. This CDR3 spans 15 amino acids. CDR3 sequence: CASSVGLGSYNEQFF. Written as DNA, the CDR3 is TGTGCCAGCAGCGTGGGACTAGGCTCCTACAATGAGCAGTTCTTC.

The rearrangement uses TRBV24-1 and TRBJ2-7, with TRBD1 matching over 8 bases. This CDR3 contains 16 residues. Germline assignment: CDR1 KGHDR and CDR2 SFDVKD. J gave up 0 bases and V 5 bases, and 8 bases lay outside the gene matches. The CDR3 bases are TGTGCCACCAGTGTTCTAGGGACAGGATTCTCCTACGAGCAGTACTTC. This encodes CATSVLGTGFSYEQYF.

V is TRBV11-3 and J is TRBJ2-5; D ambiguous. The V end was cut by 1 base, the J end by 5 bases, with 11 bases between. Germline lookup yields CDR1 SGHNT and CDR2 YENEEA. The CDR3 contains 14 residues. The CDR3 loop reads CASSLGPSMETQYF. CDR3 sequence (DNA): TGTGCCAGCAGCTTAGGCCCTAGTATGGAGACCCAGTACTTC.

This clone was picked up many times. J is TRBJ2-7 and V is TRBV30; 10 nucleotides line up with TRBD2. Losses at the gene ends were 2 bases for V and 2 bases for J; bases not matched to a gene: 0. The CDR3 is 13 amino acids. Germline V lookup: CDR1 GTSNPN, CDR2 SVGIG (reference sequence). CDR3 residues: CAWSSGGAYEQYF. CDR3 nucleotide sequence: TGTGCCTGGAGTAGCGGGGGGGCCTACGAGCAGTACTTC.

The V call is TRBV5-4, the J call TRBJ2-2; no firm D call. The germline V and J ends were trimmed by 0 bases and 1 base, with 4 bases remaining between them. The length of the CDR3 is 14 residues. The V gene's germline CDR1 is SGHNT and CDR2 YYREEE (reference sequence). This CDR3 reads CASSLDRNTGELFF. The DNA for the CDR3 is TGTGCCAGCAGCTTGGACAGGAACACCGGGGAGCTGTTTTTT.

The rearrangement uses TRBV11-2 and TRBJ1-6, with unresolved D. The length of the CDR3 is 14 residues. The V end lost 1 base, the J end lost 9 bases, and 10 bases lay between the germline ends. Germline V gene data show CDR1 as SGHAT and CDR2 as FQNNGV. CDR3 in amino acids: CASSLGSTRSPLHF. CDR3 in DNA: TGTGCCAGCAGCTTAGGCTCTACCCGTTCACCCCTCCACTTT. Supplemented by reference TRBV11-2 and TRBJ1-6, the full variable domain reads EAGVAQSPRYKIIEKRQSVAFWCNPISGHATLYWYQQILGQGPKLLIQFQNNGVVDDSQLPKDRFSAERLKGVDSTLKIQPAKLEDSAVYLCASSLGSTRSPLHFGNGTRLTVT.

The genes are TRBV28 and TRBJ2-7; D is unresolved. CDR1 is MDHEN, CDR2 SYDVKM, per germline. Trimming stripped 1 base from V and 0 bases from J, with 10 bases between. This CDR3 spans 15 amino acids. CDR3 protein: CASSLYTESSYEQYF. DNA of the CDR3: TGTGCCAGCAGTTTATATACAGAGAGCTCCTACGAGCAGTACTTC. Full variable domain (remainder filled in from reference TRBV28 and TRBJ2-7): DVKVTQSSRYLVKRTGEKVFLECVQDMDHENMFWYRQDPGLGLRLIYFSYDVKMKEKGDIPEGYSVSREKKERFSLILESASTNQTSMYLCASSLYTESSYEQYFGPGTRLTVT.